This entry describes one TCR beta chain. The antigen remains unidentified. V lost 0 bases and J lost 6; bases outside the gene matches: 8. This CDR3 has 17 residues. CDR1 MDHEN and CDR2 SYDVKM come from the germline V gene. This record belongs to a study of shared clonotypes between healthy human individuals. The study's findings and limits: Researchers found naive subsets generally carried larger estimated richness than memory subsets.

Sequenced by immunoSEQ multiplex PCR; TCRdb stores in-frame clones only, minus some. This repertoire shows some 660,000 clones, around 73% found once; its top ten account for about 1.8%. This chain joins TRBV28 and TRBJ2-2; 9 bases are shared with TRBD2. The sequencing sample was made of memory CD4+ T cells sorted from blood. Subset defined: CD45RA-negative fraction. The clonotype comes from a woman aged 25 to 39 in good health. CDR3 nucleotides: TGTGCCAGCAGTTTATGGAATTTGGCGGGAGGGCCCGGGGAGCTGTTTTTT. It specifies CASSLWNLAGGPGELFF.